The rows below give T cell receptor beta chains drawn from one sample of a study of CD8+CD57+ T cells in acquired aplastic anemia. TCRdb itself ran the reads through MiXCR, one entry per CDR3 protein. The profile covers around 200,000 distinct CDR3 sequences, with 50% to 70% appearing a single time and about three fifths taken by the ten largest. Sample: sorted CD4+, CD8+, or CD8+CD57+ T cells (not recorded which) from PBMCs. The receptor set was obtained from a human donor with aplastic anemia. The CDR3 runs from the conserved cysteine through the conserved F or W. The D gene is left open where the match is weak. Size values are once, few and many counts, or a class for expanded clones, and some rows have none.

d_call | j_call | clone_size | v_call | cdr3_aa | cdr3_nt
NA | TRBJ2-5 | few | TRBV20-1 | CSARRILKETQYF | TGCAGTGCTAGAAGGATTCTGAAAGAGACCCAGTACTTC
TRBD2 | TRBJ2-3 | NA | TRBV19 | CASSPGTSGRRGDTQYF | TGTGCCAGCAGCCCAGGGACTAGCGGGAGACGGGGAGATACGCAGTATTTT
TRBD1 | TRBJ1-4 | few | TRBV5-8 | CASSLFGTGGEKLFF | TGTGCCAGCAGCTTGTTCGGGACAGGCGGGGAAAAACTGTTTTTT
NA | TRBJ2-3 | many | TRBV9 | CASSEGAGVEDTQYF | TGTGCCAGCAGCGAAGGGGCAGGGGTGGAAGATACGCAGTATTTT
NA | TRBJ2-1 | NA | TRBV6-5 | CASIIAASSYNEQFF | TGTGCCAGCATTATAGCGGCGAGCTCCTACAATGAGCAGTTCTTC
NA | TRBJ2-7 | few | TRBV5-4 | CASSFSPVYEQYF | TGTGCCAGCAGCTTCAGCCCCGTCTACGAGCAGTACTTC
NA | TRBJ1-3 | NA | TRBV7-7 | CASSLGQGSGNTIYF | TGTGCTAGCAGCTTGGGTCAGGGCTCTGGAAACACCATATATTTT
NA | TRBJ1-3 | NA | TRBV7-6 | CASSAGPGYSGNTIYF | TGTGCCAGCAGCGCAGGTCCAGGGTACTCTGGAAACACCATATATTTT
NA | TRBJ2-5 | NA | TRBV20-1 | CSASGHAGETQYF | TGCAGTGCTTCCGGACATGCTGGAGAGACCCAGTACTTC
TRBD1 | TRBJ1-6 | NA | TRBV5-1 | CASSLFPGGNSPLHF | TGCGCCAGCAGCTTGTTCCCAGGGGGTAATTCACCCCTCCACTTT
TRBD2 | TRBJ2-2 | NA | TRBV24-1 | CATSEREDTGELFF | TGTGCCACCAGTGAGCGGGAGGACACCGGGGAGCTGTTTTTT
TRBD2 | TRBJ2-1 | NA | TRBV9 | CASSYFKRGSHNEQFF | TGTGCCAGCAGTTATTTTAAGCGGGGTTCTCACAATGAGCAGTTCTTC
TRBD1 | TRBJ1-2 | NA | TRBV12-3/TRBV12-4 | CASSLQGASYTF | TGTGCCAGCAGTCTTCAGGGGGCCAGCTACACCTTC
NA | TRBJ2-3 | NA | TRBV19 | CASTGTATSTDTQYF | TGTGCCAGTACCGGGACGGCTACTAGCACAGATACGCAGTATTTT
NA | TRBJ2-1 | few | TRBV2 | CASSDGMDLDNEQFF | TGTGCCAGCAGTGACGGAATGGACTTGGACAATGAGCAGTTCTTC
NA | TRBJ2-1 | NA | TRBV24-1 | CATSDPAPGQDYNEQFF | TGTGCCACCAGTGATCCCGCGCCGGGACAAGACTACAATGAGCAGTTCTTC
NA | TRBJ2-1 | NA | TRBV2 | CAIQAYNEQFF | TGTGCCATACAGGCCTACAATGAGCAGTTCTTC
NA | TRBJ1-4 | NA | TRBV20-1 | CSARPAGNEKLFF | TGCAGTGCTAGACCTGCGGGTAATGAAAAACTGTTTTTT
TRBD1 | TRBJ2-3 | NA | TRBV24-1 | CATSGWDRDGPDTQYF | TGTGCCACCAGTGGTTGGGACAGGGATGGTCCAGATACGCAGTATTTT
NA | TRBJ1-1 | NA | TRBV9 | CASSVSVGDEAFF | TGTGCCAGCAGCGTATCTGTGGGAGATGAAGCTTTCTTT
NA | TRBJ1-3 | NA | TRBV15 | CATSREWGSGNTIYF | TGTGCCACCAGCAGAGAATGGGGATCCGGAAACACCATATATTTT
NA | TRBJ2-7 | NA | TRBV15 | CATSRVLVVSEQYF | TGTGCCACCAGCAGAGTCTTGGTGGTTTCCGAGCAGTACTTC
NA | TRBJ1-4 | NA | TRBV9 | CASSRDRVAEKLFF | TGTGCCAGCAGCCGCGACCGCGTCGCTGAAAAACTGTTTTTT
NA | TRBJ1-1 | NA | TRBV7-9 | CASTIGAGGAFF | TGTGCCAGCACCATCGGGGCTGGAGGAGCTTTCTTT
NA | TRBJ1-1 | NA | TRBV6-1 | CTSSEGIRVPF | TGTACCAGCAGTGAAGGGATCCGGGTCCCCTTT
NA | TRBJ1-2 | NA | TRBV6-5 | CATRNGSNYGYTF | TGTGCCACGCGGAACGGCTCTAACTATGGCTACACCTTC
NA | TRBJ1-1 | NA | TRBV20-1 | CSAPTNRAAFF | TGCAGTGCACCAACTAACCGGGCCGCTTTCTTT
NA | TRBJ2-7 | NA | TRBV12-3/TRBV12-4 | CASSSDSYSYEQYF | TGTGCCAGCAGTTCCGACAGCTACTCCTACGAGCAGTACTTC
NA | TRBJ2-1 | NA | TRBV20-1 | CSARASSYNEQFF | TGCAGTGCTAGAGCGAGCTCCTACAATGAGCAGTTCTTC
NA | TRBJ1-3 | NA | TRBV7-2 | CASSFPLRAGTGNTIYF | TGTGCCAGCAGCTTTCCCCTCAGAGCGGGGACCGGAAACACCATATATTTT
NA | TRBJ2-1 | few | TRBV9 | CASNGRDRVDEQFF | TGTGCCAGCAACGGGAGAGACAGGGTCGATGAGCAGTTCTTC
NA | TRBJ2-2 | NA | TRBV6-5 | CASSYRADGELFF | TGTGCCAGCAGTTACAGGGCTGACGGGGAGCTGTTTTTT
TRBD1 | TRBJ2-1 | few | TRBV7-3 | CASSEHRGSNEQFF | TGTGCCAGCAGCGAACACAGGGGGTCGAATGAGCAGTTCTTC
NA | TRBJ2-7 | NA | TRBV7-2 | CASSLGQVTSYEQYF | TGTGCCAGCAGCTTAGGCCAGGTTACTTCCTACGAGCAGTACTTC
NA | TRBJ1-2 | NA | TRBV20-1 | CSASDSSCGYTF | TGCAGTGCTAGCGACAGCTCCTGTGGCTACACCTTC
TRBD1 | TRBJ2-2 | NA | TRBV15 | CATSRTPPGQGTGELFF | TGTGCCACCAGCAGAACACCTCCGGGACAGGGAACCGGGGAGCTGTTTTTT
NA | TRBJ2-7 | NA | TRBV29-1 | CSVAKGPSCEQYF | TGCAGCGTTGCGAAGGGGCCCTCCTGCGAGCAGTACTTC
NA | TRBJ2-1 | NA | TRBV15 | CATSSHYGQNNEQFF | TGTGCCACCAGCAGCCACTATGGACAGAACAATGAGCAGTTCTTC
NA | TRBJ2-5 | NA | TRBV20-1 | CSARKSGFGETQYF | TGCAGTGCTAGGAAATCTGGATTCGGAGAGACCCAGTACTTC
NA | TRBJ1-1 | NA | TRBV11-2 | CASTPKGDRSDTEAFF | TGTGCCAGCACCCCCAAGGGTGACAGGTCGGACACTGAAGCTTTCTTT
TRBD2 | TRBJ2-3 | NA | TRBV5-1 | CASSLDAGGSTDTQYF | TGCGCCAGCAGCTTGGATGCGGGGGGGAGCACAGATACGCAGTATTTT
TRBD2 | TRBJ2-1 | NA | TRBV25-1 | CATQREGSTGQFF | TGTGCCACACAGCGGGAGGGCTCAACTGGGCAGTTCTTC
TRBD2 | TRBJ2-1 | NA | TRBV10-2 | CAATGRGGWNEQFF | TGCGCCGCAACCGGGCGGGGGGGCTGGAATGAGCAGTTCTTC
NA | TRBJ2-3 | NA | TRBV9 | CASSVQGASTDTQYF | TGTGCCAGCAGCGTCCAAGGGGCCAGCACAGATACGCAGTATTTT
NA | TRBJ2-5 | NA | TRBV7-2 | CASSSGPYQETQYF | TGTGCCAGCAGCTCCGGGCCCTACCAAGAGACCCAGTACTTC
NA | TRBJ2-7 | few | TRBV20-1 | CSAFGTEFSYEQYF | TGCAGTGCTTTCGGGACTGAATTCTCCTACGAGCAGTACTTC
TRBD2 | TRBJ2-5 | NA | TRBV2 | CASTGAGGFGTQYF | TGTGCCAGCACTGGAGCGGGGGGGTTTGGGACCCAGTACTTC
TRBD1 | TRBJ2-5 | NA | TRBV7-9 | CASSPPTGGWETQYF | TGTGCCAGCAGCCCTCCGACAGGGGGCTGGGAGACCCAGTACTTC
NA | TRBJ2-2 | NA | TRBV9 | CASSVDGVATGELFF | TGTGCCAGCAGCGTAGATGGGGTAGCCACCGGGGAGCTGTTTTTT
NA | TRBJ2-1 | NA | TRBV7-6 | CASSLSLVHEQFF | TGTGCCAGCAGCTTATCACTAGTTCATGAGCAGTTCTTC
TRBD1 | TRBJ1-6 | NA | TRBV11-2 | CASSPTGNNSPLHF | TGTGCCAGCAGCCCGACAGGGAATAATTCACCCCTCCACTTT
NA | TRBJ1-2 | few | TRBV7-8 | CASSLQGRDYGYTF | TGTGCCAGCAGCTTACAGGGACGGGACTATGGCTACACCTTC
NA | TRBJ2-3 | many | TRBV9 | CASSADTGLPTDTQYF | TGTGCCAGCAGCGCGGATACGGGACTTCCCACAGATACGCAGTATTTT
NA | TRBJ2-3 | NA | TRBV19 | CASSRPNMGADTQYF | TGTGCCAGTAGTCGACCCAACATGGGGGCAGATACGCAGTATTTT
NA | TRBJ2-3 | NA | TRBV20-1 | CSARKGSGGRDTQYF | TGCAGTGCCCGAAAGGGGAGCGGAGGAAGAGATACGCAGTATTTT
NA | TRBJ1-2 | NA | TRBV29-1 | CSAYLSRAIYGYTF | TGCAGCGCTTACCTGTCCCGGGCGATCTATGGCTACACCTTC